The entry that follows covers one T cell receptor beta chain sequence. TCRdb keeps only in-frame clones here, not all; method: immunoSEQ multiplex PCR. The data show about 1 million clones, 60% to 80% seen once. These data come from a study of shared clonotypes between healthy human individuals. Sequencing was carried out using memory CD4+ T cells sorted from blood. Subset denoted: CD45RA-negative fraction. The receptor was derived from a man between 18 and 35 years old in good health.

The CDR3 protein is CASSNLDHQETQYF. The CDR3 DNA sequence: TGTGCCAGCAGCAACCTGGACCACCAAGAGACCCAGTACTTC. The chain employs TRBV21-1 and TRBJ2-5. TRBV21-1 is shown as a pseudogene. The CDR3 length is 14 residues.